This T cell receptor beta chain was captured in a study of response to subunit inactivated influenza vaccine. The CDR3 is 17 residues long. V lost 0 bases to trimming and J lost 6 bases; unmatched junction nucleotides: 5. Germline V CDR1 and CDR2: KGHDR, SFDVKD. TCRdb re-called the RT-PCR reads through MiXCR, storing one row per CDR3 protein. The sample records some 200,000 distinct CDR3 sequences, about 12% being singletons. The same specimen was also included in a second study, on T cells expressing NK-cell markers. That report notes: Researchers built TCR beta cDNA using 5'RACE template switching with UMIs. TCR beta repertoires came from sorted CD3+CD56+NKG2C+, CD3+CD56+NKG2C- and CD3+CD56-NKG2C+ T cells. Most of the eight sequenced donors were HCMV-seropositive; one was seronegative. In several experiments, sorting was confined to alpha-beta TCR T cells through use of an anti-gamma-delta TCR antibody. Dominant NKG2C+ clonotypes accounted for about 1.0-8% of CD8+ T cells in roughly 6 donors.

The clonotype was recovered from a man in his fifties or sixties who received an inactivated influenza vaccine. Sequences were derived from CD8+ T cells sorted from PBMCs, sampled roughly 13 days after vaccination. This chain links TRBV24-1 with TRBJ2-1, with 12 nucleotides matching TRBD2. CDR3 loop: CATSDLRTSGTFNEQFF. In nucleotides, the CDR3 is TGTGCCACCAGTGATTTGAGGACTAGCGGGACTTTCAATGAGCAGTTCTTC.